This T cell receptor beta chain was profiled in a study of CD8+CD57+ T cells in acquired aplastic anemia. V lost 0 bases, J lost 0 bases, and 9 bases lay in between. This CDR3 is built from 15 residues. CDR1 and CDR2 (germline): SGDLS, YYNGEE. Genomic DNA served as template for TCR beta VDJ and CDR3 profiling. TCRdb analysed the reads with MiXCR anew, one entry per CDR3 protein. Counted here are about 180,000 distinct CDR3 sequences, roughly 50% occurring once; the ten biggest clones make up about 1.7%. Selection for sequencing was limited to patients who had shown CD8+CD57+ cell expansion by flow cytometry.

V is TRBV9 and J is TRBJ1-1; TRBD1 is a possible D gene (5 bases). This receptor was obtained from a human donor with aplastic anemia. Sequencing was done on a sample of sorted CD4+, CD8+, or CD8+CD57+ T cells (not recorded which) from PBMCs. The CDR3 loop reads CASSVEDSMNTEAFF. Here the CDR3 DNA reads TGTGCCAGCAGCGTAGAAGACAGCATGAACACTGAAGCTTTCTTT. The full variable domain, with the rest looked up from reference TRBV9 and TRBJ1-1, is DSGVTQTPKHLITATGQRVTLRCSPRSGDLSVYWYQQSLDQGLQFLIQYYNGEERAKGNILERFSAQQFPDLHSELNLSSLELGDSALYFCASSVEDSMNTEAFFGQGTRLTVV.